The 25 T cell receptor beta chains presented below share a single source sample, sequenced in a study of T cell responses to AZD1222 COVID-19 vaccine. Only in-frame clones appear in the TCRdb table, and some are missing; sequencing was by immunoSEQ multiplex PCR. The table has around 160,000 clones, roughly 94% seen once. Sequencing was performed on peripheral blood, taken 28 days after the second AZD1222 dose. These receptors all come from an adult who received the AZD1222 COVID-19 vaccine.

The V call is TRBV28, the J call TRBJ2-7; D may be TRBD2 (5 bases). The CDR3 is 13 residues long. Trimming cost V 5 bases and J 6 bases, with 14 bases left between them. Per the germline V gene, CDR1 is MDHEN and CDR2 is SYDVKM. The CDR3 loop is CASSPLGISEQYF. The CDR3 DNA reads TGTGCCAGCAGTCCCCTCGGGATTAGCGAGCAGTACTTC.

This chain joins TRBV30 and TRBJ1-1; 10 bases line up with TRBD1. The trim removed 3 bases at V and 5 bases at J, leaving 6 bases unmatched. This CDR3 comprises 14 residues. Germline lookup yields CDR1 GTSNPN and CDR2 SVGIG (reference sequence). The CDR3 region is CAWSPDRGRTEAFF. Written as DNA, the CDR3 is TGTGCCTGGAGCCCCGACAGGGGGCGGACTGAAGCTTTCTTT.

The V and J genes are TRBV5-1 and TRBJ1-2, with TRBD1 as a possible D gene (5 bases). Germline V gene sequence: CDR1 SGHRS, CDR2 YFSETQ. V dropped 7 bases and J dropped 5 bases, with 18 bases sitting between them. This CDR3 has 14 amino acids. The CDR3 protein is CASGQEGPVYGYTF. In DNA, the CDR3 is TGCGCCAGCGGTCAGGAGGGGCCCGTTTATGGCTACACCTTC.

This chain joins TRBV5-1 and TRBJ2-5; 7 bases match TRBD2. Looked up from germline, CDR1 is SGHRS and CDR2 is YFSETQ. The ends lost 2 bases at V and 1 base at J; junction bases unmatched: 2. The CDR3 consists of 14 residues. The CDR3, as DNA: TGCGCCAGCAGCTTAGCGGGGACCCAAGAGACCCAGTACTTC. This translates into CASSLAGTQETQYF.

CDR3: CASSEGTGAGTEAFF. CDR3 in DNA: TGTGCCAGCAGTGAGGGGACAGGGGCGGGGACTGAAGCTTTCTTT. V usage is TRBV6-1 and J usage is TRBJ1-1; 10 nucleotides align to TRBD1. Germline values: CDR1 MNHNS, CDR2 SASEGT. This CDR3 is 15 amino acids long. The V segment lost 3 bases and the J segment 5 bases; nucleotides outside the gene matches: 6.

The chain links TRBV15 to TRBJ2-7; the D is unclear. V gave up 0 bases and J gave up 5 bases, with 14 bases separating them. The CDR3 is 15 residues long. In germline, CDR1 is LNHNV, CDR2 YYDKDF (reference sequence). CDR3 nucleotides: TGTGCCACCAGCAGAGATAGGGTAGCTTCCCACGAGCAGTACTTC. Translated: CATSRDRVASHEQYF. Full variable domain (missing parts from reference TRBV15 and TRBJ2-7): DAMVIQNPRYQVTQFGKPVTLSCSQTLNHNVMYWYQQKSSQAPKLLFHYYDKDFNNEADTPDNFQSRRPNTSFCFLDIRSPGLGDTAMYLCATSRDRVASHEQYFGPGTRLTVT.

This rearrangement joins TRBV7-9 to TRBJ1-2; 10 nucleotides agree with TRBD1. The ends lost 6 bases at V and 4 bases at J; junction bases unmatched: 5. The CDR3 has 14 residues. The germline gives CDR1 SEHNR, CDR2 FQNEAQ (reference sequence). The CDR3: CASRPTGGVYGYTF. Here the CDR3 DNA reads TGTGCCAGCAGACCGACAGGGGGCGTCTATGGCTACACCTTC.

The table lists this clone with a count of one. This chain joins TRBV19 and TRBJ2-7; TRBD1 aligns across 9 bases. CDR1 is LNHDA and CDR2 is SQIVND in the germline V gene (reference sequence). This CDR3 is 11 amino acids long. Trimming cost V 10 bases and J 13 bases; bases outside gene matches: 11. CDR3 loop: CATADRTGEYF. The DNA of the CDR3 is TGTGCCACCGCAGACCGGACAGGGGAATACTTC.

The chain carries TRBV29-1 and TRBJ2-6; D is uncertain. This CDR3 spans 15 amino acids. Germline CDR1 reads SQVTM; CDR2 reads ANQGSEA. Trimming took off 1 base at V and 0 bases at J, with 7 bases between the two ends. CDR3 region: CSVEVAGSGANVLTF. The DNA of the CDR3 is TGCAGCGTTGAAGTCGCCGGCTCTGGGGCCAACGTCCTGACTTTC.

The chain carries TRBV4-2 and TRBJ2-7, with TRBD2 identical over 7 bases. V shed 0 bases, J shed 6 bases, and the junction held 8 bases outside the gene matches. This CDR3 is 15 amino acids long. Per germline, CDR1 LGHNA and CDR2 YNFKEQ. The chain's CDR3 is CASSQDRAGPFEQYF. The CDR3, as DNA: TGTGCCAGCAGCCAAGACCGAGCGGGACCTTTCGAGCAGTACTTC.

The chain joins TRBV19 to TRBJ2-1; 7 nucleotides line up with TRBD2. V lost 9 bases to trimming and J lost 1 base; unmatched junction nucleotides: 9. The CDR3 is 15 residues long. Germline assignment: CDR1 LNHDA and CDR2 SQIVND (reference sequence). The CDR3 loop is CASHSGRESYNEQFF. In DNA form, the CDR3 reads TGTGCCAGCCACTCGGGGCGGGAGTCCTACAATGAGCAGTTCTTC.

The rearrangement uses TRBV5-3 and TRBJ2-5, with a possible D match to TRBD2 (6 bases). TRBV5-3 is flagged as an ORF with uncertain function. V was trimmed by 10 bases and J by 1 base, leaving 14 bases between them. The CDR3 is 13 residues long. The CDR3 protein is CASPDSGQETQYF. CDR3 DNA sequence: TGTGCCTCCCCTGATAGCGGCCAAGAGACCCAGTACTTC.

Here the CDR3 reads CASSLGGYTNEKLFF. In DNA form, the CDR3 reads TGCGCCAGCAGCTTGGGGGGATATACTAATGAAAAACTGTTTTTT. This chain uses TRBV5-1 with TRBJ1-4; D remains unclear. V was pared by 0 bases and J by 2 bases, with 8 bases between. This CDR3 region has 15 residues. Germline V gives CDR1 SGHRS, CDR2 YFSETQ.

The CDR3 protein is CSASSGREDTQYF. The CDR3 DNA reads TGCAGTGCCAGTAGCGGACGGGAGGATACGCAGTATTTT. The V and J genes are TRBV20-1 and TRBJ2-3; perhaps TRBD2 as D (6 bases). CDR1 is DFQATT and CDR2 is SNEGSKA in the germline V gene (reference sequence). V lost 6 bases and J lost 6, with 16 bases in between. The CDR3 length is 13 residues.

The genes are TRBV19 and TRBJ2-5, with D perhaps matching TRBD1 (5 bases). Germline lookup yields CDR1 LNHDA and CDR2 SQIVND (reference sequence). The CDR3 has 14 amino acids. Between the trimmed V and J ends, which lost 3 bases and 1 base, there was a span of 9 bases. The CDR3 here is CASSIGQPQETQYF. The CDR3, as DNA: TGTGCCAGTAGTATCGGACAACCCCAAGAGACCCAGTACTTC.

The chain links TRBV6-5 to TRBJ1-1, with D hard to call. V lost 6 bases to trimming and J lost 2 bases, with 7 bases between them. This CDR3 comprises 12 residues. CDR1 and CDR2 (germline): MNHEY, SVGAGI. CDR3 nucleotide sequence: TGTGCCAGCAGAAAACGAAACACTGAAGCTTTCTTT. This encodes CASRKRNTEAFF.

This clone was observed a single time. The chain links TRBV6-5 to TRBJ2-4; TRBD1 matches at 7 bases. Trimming took 8 bases from V and 1 from J; bases not matched to a gene: 5. Looked up from germline, CDR1 is MNHEY and CDR2 is SVGAGI. CDR3 length: 14 amino acids. The CDR3: CASGEGQAKNIQYF. In DNA form, the CDR3 reads TGTGCCAGCGGCGAGGGACAGGCCAAAAACATTCAGTACTTC.

The chain carries TRBV6-1 and TRBJ2-7; possible D gene TRBD2, 5 bases. CDR1 is MNHNS and CDR2 is SASEGT in the germline V gene. The V end lost 2 bases, the J end lost 9 bases, and 14 bases lay between the germline ends. The CDR3 loop spans 13 amino acids. The CDR3 sequence is CASSEYVAAGQYF. DNA of the CDR3: TGTGCCAGCAGTGAATACGTGGCCGCGGGGCAGTACTTC.

The rearrangement links TRBV12-1 to TRBJ2-7; the table gives TRBD1 as D, unverified against the DNA. TRBV12-1 is labeled a pseudogene. The CDR3 length is 13 residues. The CDR3 nucleotides read TGTGCCAGCAGCTGGGCCAGGGGGGACGAGCAGTACTTC. The encoded protein is CASSWARGDEQYF.

The CDR3 spells CASSPRTGGNTGELFF. The CDR3 DNA reads TGTGCCAGCAGCCCCAGGACAGGGGGAAACACCGGGGAGCTGTTTTTT. The V call is TRBV3-1 (or the pseudogene TRBV3-2), the J call TRBJ2-2; 10 bases line up with TRBD1. Germline CDR1 is LGHDT and CDR2 is YNNKEL (reference sequence). Trimming took 4 bases from V and 2 from J; bases not matched to a gene: 4. The CDR3 is made up of 16 amino acids.

The chain recombines TRBV5-4 with TRBJ1-6, with D perhaps matching TRBD1 (6 bases). Trimming pared 5 bases from V and 0 bases from J, leaving 9 bases between. Germline V gene data show CDR1 as SGHNT and CDR2 as YYREEE (reference sequence). The CDR3 has 15 amino acids. The CDR3 sequence is CASRLDSSYNSPLHF. As DNA, the CDR3 is TGTGCCAGCAGGCTGGACAGCTCCTATAATTCACCCCTCCACTTT.

This chain joins TRBV5-1 and TRBJ1-2, with unresolved D. This CDR3 contains 15 residues. CDR1 and CDR2 from the germline V gene are SGHRS and YFSETQ. V was trimmed by 1 base and J by 2 bases, leaving 12 bases between them. The CDR3 DNA is TGCGCCAGCAGCTTGACGCCAGACCAAAACTATGGCTACACCTTC. Amino acid sequence: CASSLTPDQNYGYTF. The full variable domain, with the rest looked up from reference TRBV5-1 and TRBJ1-2, is KAGVTQTPRYLIKTRGQQVTLSCSPISGHRSVSWYQQTPGQGLQFLFEYFSETQRNKGNFPGRFSGRQFSNSRSEMNVSTLELGDSALYLCASSLTPDQNYGYTFGSGTRLTVV.

About this clone itself: Other DNA sequences of this sample code for an identical CDR3. The chain is built from TRBV25-1 and TRBJ2-1, with D possibly TRBD1 on 5 matching bases. Deletions cut 4 bases from V and 4 bases from J, with 8 bases between. CDR3 length: 13 residues. Looked up from germline, CDR1 is MGHDK and CDR2 is SYGVNS. CDR3 nucleotides: TGTGCCAGCAGTGCTGACAGTTACAATGAGCAGTTCTTC. Amino acid sequence: CASSADSYNEQFF.

The gene calls are TRBV27 and TRBJ2-1; 9 nucleotides align to TRBD2. The trim removed 5 bases at V and 15 bases at J, leaving 8 bases unmatched. Germline assignment: CDR1 MNHEY and CDR2 SMNVEV (reference sequence). This CDR3 has 12 residues. The CDR3 DNA is TGTGCCAGCAGTAACCTTAGCGGGAGTCTGTTCTTC. It encodes CASSNLSGSLFF.

The chain couples TRBV7-9 to TRBJ2-2; D call uncertain. V dropped 1 base and J dropped 1 base, with 7 bases sitting between them. Germline V gives CDR1 SEHNR, CDR2 FQNEAQ (reference sequence). CDR3 length equals 15 residues. The CDR3 protein is CASSLVYQNTGELFF. CDR3 bases: TGTGCCAGCAGCTTAGTCTACCAGAACACCGGGGAGCTGTTTTTT.